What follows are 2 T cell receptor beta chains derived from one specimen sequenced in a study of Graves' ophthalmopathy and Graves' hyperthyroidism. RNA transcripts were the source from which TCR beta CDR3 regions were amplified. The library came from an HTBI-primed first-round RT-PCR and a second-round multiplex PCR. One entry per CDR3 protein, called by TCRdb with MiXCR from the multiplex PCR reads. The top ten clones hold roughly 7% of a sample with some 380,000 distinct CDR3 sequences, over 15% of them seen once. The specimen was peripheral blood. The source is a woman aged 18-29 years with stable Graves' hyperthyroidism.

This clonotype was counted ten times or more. The CDR3 sequence is CASSLGPGQGRYF. DNA of the CDR3: TGTGCCAGCAGCTTAGGCCCGGGACAGGGGAGGTACTTC. This chain connects TRBV7-6 to TRBJ2-7; 10 nucleotides line up with TRBD1. J was trimmed by 12 bases and V by 1 base; bases with no gene match: 6. From germline, CDR1 is SGHVS and CDR2 FNYEAQ. This CDR3 spans 13 amino acids. Complete variable domain (other parts from reference TRBV7-6 and TRBJ2-7): GAGVSQSPRYKVTKRGQDVALRCDPISGHVSLYWYRQALGQGPEFLTYFNYEAQQDKSGLPNDRFSAERPEGSISTLTIQRTEQRDSAMYRCASSLGPGQGRYFGPGTRLTVT.

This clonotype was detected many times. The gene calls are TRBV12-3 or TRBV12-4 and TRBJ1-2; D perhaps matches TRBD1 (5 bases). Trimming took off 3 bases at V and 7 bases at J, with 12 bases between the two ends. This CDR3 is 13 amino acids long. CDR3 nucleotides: TGTGCCAGCAGTTTTTGGGGGGAGGTTGGCTACACCTTC. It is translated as CASSFWGEVGYTF.